This T cell receptor beta chain was recorded in a study of T cell responses to AZD1222 COVID-19 vaccine (dated by TCRdb to 2020 to 2022). For context, the study as a whole: TCR sequencing was performed for more than 230 trial participants, of whom 207 were given two doses of AZD1222 and around 25 were given two doses of MenACWY control vaccine. Enrollment into the trials was organized by age into subgroups of 18-55, 56-69 and 70-plus years, and those subgroups contained roughly 150, 30 and 60 TCR-sequenced participants, respectively. General conclusions and limits of the study: The whole spike protein was spanned by vaccine-associated CD4 TCRs, and dominant responses were seen in regions 160-218 and 743-854. A significant rise in spike-specific TCR breadth and depth was observed after two AZD1222 doses relative to day 0 and relative to MenACWY recipients. In the small 56-69-year group, the increase in depth fell short of significance, most likely because of low power. Conclusions about previously exposed vaccinees were limited because only six or seven AZD1222 recipients were SARS-CoV-2 seropositive at baseline. Nearly half of unique spike-specific TCRs reportedly recognized epitopes outside regions mutated in the B.1.351 and B.1.1.7 variants. Participants were mostly white British and included more females than males, and it was suggested by the authors that clonal diversity may have been underestimated. Because no samples from the day 14 peak response were available, repertoires could be characterized only after the peak T cell response.

The CDR3 regions of human TCRbeta chains were subjected to immunosequencing. Regarding the original processing steps: TCRs in the repertoires were compared against a reference library of SARS-CoV-2-specific TCRs that had been generated with the MIRA antigen-specificity platform. Breadth was defined as the fraction of unique TCRs that were SARS-CoV-2-associated. Depth was defined as the fraction of total T cells that were SARS-CoV-2-associated. Using the MIRA data, every spike-specific TCR was mapped to the spike region that the TCR reacted to and assigned to either a CD4 or a CD8 class. Log10-transformed breadth and depth values were compared by one-way ANOVA with Sidak's multiple comparisons tests. TCRdb limited this immuneACCESS table to in-frame rearrangements with V and J called. A share of clones is missing; checked studies link under half to unresolved V genes, and the rest is unexplained. V and J calls and clone size follow that table, whereas D and trimming were derived from the DNA. The sample table shows about 150,000 clones, and about nine tenths are seen once. Roughly a tenth of the sample goes to the ten largest clones.

Concerning this clone: There is no known antigen for this receptor. Base qualities are not at hand, and no much larger clone is one base apart.

CDR1 SQVTM and CDR2 ANQGSEA were looked up in the germline V gene. Its CDR3 holds 13 amino acids, cysteine through phenylalanine. Only the CDR3 portion is preserved as DNA: 39 bases, with reading frame beginning at the first base. V loses 2 bases of germline sequence and J loses 5 bases, and the interval between the two ends is 12 bases. The meaning of the sample's time point label: about 28 days (+/-7) after the second vaccine dose. Because spike-specific TCR depth and breadth did not differ between the two schedules, AZD1222 recipients who got a second dose at roughly 4 weeks were pooled with those who got a second dose at roughly 12 weeks. The vaccinee samples were drawn from two UK trials, COV001 and COV002, one of which was a single-blind randomized controlled phase 2/3 trial testing AZD1222 (ChAdOx1 nCoV-19) in healthy adults. For TCRbeta chain sequencing, PBMC samples from trial participants were taken at day 0 and at day 28 after the second dose.

This clonotype was sampled from an adult who received the AZD1222 COVID-19 vaccine. The material was peripheral blood, obtained 28 days after the second AZD1222 dose. Rearrangement joined TRBV29-1 to TRBJ2-5; too little of a D gene remains to name it. CDR3 protein: CSVESPTQETQYF. At the DNA level, the sequence is TGCAGCGTTGAAAGCCCCACGCAGGAGACCCAGTACTTC.